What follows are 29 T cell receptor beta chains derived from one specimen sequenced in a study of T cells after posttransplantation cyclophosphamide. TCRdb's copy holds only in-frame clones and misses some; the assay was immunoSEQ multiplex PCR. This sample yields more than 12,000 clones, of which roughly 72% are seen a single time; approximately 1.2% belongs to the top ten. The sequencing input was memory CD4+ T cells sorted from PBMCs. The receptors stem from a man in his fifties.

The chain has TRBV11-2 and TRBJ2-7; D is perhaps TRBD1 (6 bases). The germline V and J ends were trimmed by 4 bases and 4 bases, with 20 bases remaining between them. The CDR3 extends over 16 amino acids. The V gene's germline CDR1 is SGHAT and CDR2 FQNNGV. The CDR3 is CASSSPETDSLYEQYF. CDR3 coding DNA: TGTGCCAGCAGCTCCCCGGAAACGGACAGCTTGTACGAGCAGTACTTC. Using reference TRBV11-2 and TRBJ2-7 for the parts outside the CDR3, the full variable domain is EAGVAQSPRYKIIEKRQSVAFWCNPISGHATLYWYQQILGQGPKLLIQFQNNGVVDDSQLPKDRFSAERLKGVDSTLKIQPAKLEDSAVYLCASSSPETDSLYEQYFGPGTRLTVT.

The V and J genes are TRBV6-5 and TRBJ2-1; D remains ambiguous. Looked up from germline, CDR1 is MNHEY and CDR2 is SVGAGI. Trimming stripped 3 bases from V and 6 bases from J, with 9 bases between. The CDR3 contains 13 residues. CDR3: CASSYWASNEQFF. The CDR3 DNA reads TGTGCCAGCAGTTATTGGGCCTCCAATGAGCAGTTCTTC.

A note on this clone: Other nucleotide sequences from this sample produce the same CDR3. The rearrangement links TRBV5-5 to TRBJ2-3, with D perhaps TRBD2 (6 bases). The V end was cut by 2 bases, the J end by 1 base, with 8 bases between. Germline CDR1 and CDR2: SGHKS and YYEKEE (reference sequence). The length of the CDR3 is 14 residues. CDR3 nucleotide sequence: TGTGCCAGCAGCTTAGAGCGGGGCACAGATACGCAGTATTTT. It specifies CASSLERGTDTQYF.

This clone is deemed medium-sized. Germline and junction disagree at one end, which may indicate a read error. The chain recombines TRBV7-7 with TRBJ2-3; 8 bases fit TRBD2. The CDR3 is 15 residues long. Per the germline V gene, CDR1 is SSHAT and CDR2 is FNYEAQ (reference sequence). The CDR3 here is CASSSSGGAADTQYF. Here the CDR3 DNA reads TGTGCTAGCAGCTCAAGCGGGGGAGCGGCAGATACGCAGTATTTT. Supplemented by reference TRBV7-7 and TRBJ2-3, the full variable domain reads GAGVSQSPRYKVTKRGQDVTLRCDPISSHATLYWYQQALGQGPEFLTYFNYEAQPDKSGLPSDRFSAERPEGSISTLTIQRTEQRDSAMYRCASSSSGGAADTQYFGPGTRLTVL.

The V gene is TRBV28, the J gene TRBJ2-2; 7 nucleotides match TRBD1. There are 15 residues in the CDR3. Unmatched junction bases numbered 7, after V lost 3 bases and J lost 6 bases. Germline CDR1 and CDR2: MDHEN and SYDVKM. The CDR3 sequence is CASSLVGTASGELFF. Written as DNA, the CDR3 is TGTGCCAGCAGTTTGGTGGGGACAGCGTCCGGGGAGCTGTTTTTT.

CDR3 sequence (DNA): TGTGCCAGCAGTGAAGAATATGGAGTTGGAGATACGCAGTATTTT. Protein sequence: CASSEEYGVGDTQYF. The rearrangement links TRBV6-1 to TRBJ2-3, with no clear D. CDR3 size: 15 residues. CDR1 is MNHNS and CDR2 is SASEGT in the germline V gene. Between the trimmed V and J ends, which lost 1 base and 5 bases, there was a span of 13 bases.

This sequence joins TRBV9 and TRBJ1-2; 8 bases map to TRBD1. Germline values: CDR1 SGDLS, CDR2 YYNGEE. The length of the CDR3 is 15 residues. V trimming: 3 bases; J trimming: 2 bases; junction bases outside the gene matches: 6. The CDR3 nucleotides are TGTGCCAGCAGCGCCTCCCGGGACAGGAACTATGGCTACACCTTC. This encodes CASSASRDRNYGYTF.

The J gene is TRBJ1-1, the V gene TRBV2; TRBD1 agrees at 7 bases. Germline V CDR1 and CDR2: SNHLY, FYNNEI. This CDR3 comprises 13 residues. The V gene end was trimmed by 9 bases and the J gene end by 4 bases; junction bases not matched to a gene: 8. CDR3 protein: CASGRTGATEAFF. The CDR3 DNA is TGTGCCAGTGGAAGGACAGGAGCCACTGAAGCTTTCTTT.

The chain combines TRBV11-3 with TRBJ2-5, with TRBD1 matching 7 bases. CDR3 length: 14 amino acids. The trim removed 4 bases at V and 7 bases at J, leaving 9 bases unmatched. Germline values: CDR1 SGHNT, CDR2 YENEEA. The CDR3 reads CASSYLSGQRTQYF. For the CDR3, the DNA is TGTGCCAGCAGCTACCTTTCGGGACAGCGGACCCAGTACTTC. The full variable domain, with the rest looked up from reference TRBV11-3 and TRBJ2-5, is EAGVVQSPRYKIIEKKQPVAFWCNPISGHNTLYWYLQNLGQGPELLIRYENEEAVDDSQLPKDRFSAERLKGVDSTLKIQPAELGDSAVYLCASSYLSGQRTQYFGPGTRLLVL.

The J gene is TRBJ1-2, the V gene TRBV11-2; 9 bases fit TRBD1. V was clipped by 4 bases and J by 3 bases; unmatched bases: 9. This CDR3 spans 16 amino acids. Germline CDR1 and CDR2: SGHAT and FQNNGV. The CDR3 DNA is TGTGCCAGCAGCTCACCGGGACAGGGAATAGACTATGGCTACACCTTC. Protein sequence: CASSSPGQGIDYGYTF.

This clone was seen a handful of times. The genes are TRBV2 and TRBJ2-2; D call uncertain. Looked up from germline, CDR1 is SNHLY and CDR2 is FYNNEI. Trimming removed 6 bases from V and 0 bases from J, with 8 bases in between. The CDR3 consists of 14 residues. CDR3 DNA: TGTGCCAGCAGCCCTACCACGAACACCGGGGAGCTGTTTTTT. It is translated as CASSPTTNTGELFF.

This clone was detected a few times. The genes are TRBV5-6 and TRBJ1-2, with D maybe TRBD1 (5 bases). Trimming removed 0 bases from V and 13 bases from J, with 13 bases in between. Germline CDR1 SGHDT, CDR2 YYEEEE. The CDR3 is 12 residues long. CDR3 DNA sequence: TGTGCCAGCAGCTTGGCCAGGCAGGGTTCCACCTTC. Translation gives CASSLARQGSTF.

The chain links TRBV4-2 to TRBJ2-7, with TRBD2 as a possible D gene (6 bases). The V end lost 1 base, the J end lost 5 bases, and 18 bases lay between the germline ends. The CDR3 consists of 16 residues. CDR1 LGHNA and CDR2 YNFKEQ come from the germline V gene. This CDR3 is CASSQGRIAERHEQYF. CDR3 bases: TGTGCCAGCAGCCAAGGGAGGATAGCGGAGCGGCACGAGCAGTACTTC.

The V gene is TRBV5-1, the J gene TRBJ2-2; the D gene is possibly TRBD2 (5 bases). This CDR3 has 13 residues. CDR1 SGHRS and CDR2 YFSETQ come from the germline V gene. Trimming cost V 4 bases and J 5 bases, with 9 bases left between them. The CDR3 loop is CASSTSWTGELFF. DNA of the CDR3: TGCGCCAGCAGCACTAGTTGGACCGGGGAGCTGTTTTTT.

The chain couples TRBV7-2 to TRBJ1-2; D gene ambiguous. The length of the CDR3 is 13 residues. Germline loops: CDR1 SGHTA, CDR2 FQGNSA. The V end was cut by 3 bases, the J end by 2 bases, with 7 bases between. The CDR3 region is CASSLNLNYGYTF. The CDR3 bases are TGTGCCAGCAGCTTGAACTTAAACTATGGCTACACCTTC.

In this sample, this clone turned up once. The CDR3: CASSGRDRVFYF. In nucleotides, the CDR3 is TGTGCCAGCAGCGGCCGGGACAGGGTATTTTATTTT. The chain joins TRBV7-2 to TRBJ1-3, with TRBD1 matching 9 bases. In germline, CDR1 is SGHTA, CDR2 FQGNSA. The CDR3 is 12 amino acids. The V and J ends lost 5 bases and 16 bases, in that order; junction bases with no gene match: 9.

CDR3 residues: CASSLERTGNSPLHF. CDR3 sequence (DNA): TGTGCCAGCAGCTTAGAACGGACAGGGAATTCACCCCTCCACTTT. J is TRBJ1-6 and V is TRBV11-2; 8 nucleotides agree with TRBD1. The junction had 2 bases not matched to a gene; V was cut back by 0 bases and J by 7 bases. In germline, CDR1 is SGHAT, CDR2 FQNNGV. This CDR3 contains 15 residues.

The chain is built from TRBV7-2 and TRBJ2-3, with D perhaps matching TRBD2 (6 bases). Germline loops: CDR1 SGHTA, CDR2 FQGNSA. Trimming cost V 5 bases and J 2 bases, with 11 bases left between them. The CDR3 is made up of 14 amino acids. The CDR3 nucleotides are TGTGCCAGCAGCCCCAGCGGGTTCACAGATACGCAGTATTTT. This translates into CASSPSGFTDTQYF.

The CDR3 DNA follows: TGTGCCAGCAGCGTCACACAGGGGGATTTGGATCCCACTTACGAGCAGTACTTC. It encodes CASSVTQGDLDPTYEQYF. The chain is built from TRBV9 and TRBJ2-5; TRBD1 matches at 8 bases. TRBJ2-7 matches the DNA end more closely, so the J call is doubtful. Germline V gene sequence: CDR1 SGDLS, CDR2 YYNGEE. This CDR3 has 18 amino acids.

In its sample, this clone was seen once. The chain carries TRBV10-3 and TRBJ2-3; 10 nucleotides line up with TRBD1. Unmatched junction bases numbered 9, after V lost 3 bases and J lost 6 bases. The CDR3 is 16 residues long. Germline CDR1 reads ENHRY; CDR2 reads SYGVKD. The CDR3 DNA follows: TGTGCCATCAGTGAACCCGGGACAGGGGCCCGGGATACGCAGTATTTT. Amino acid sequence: CAISEPGTGARDTQYF.

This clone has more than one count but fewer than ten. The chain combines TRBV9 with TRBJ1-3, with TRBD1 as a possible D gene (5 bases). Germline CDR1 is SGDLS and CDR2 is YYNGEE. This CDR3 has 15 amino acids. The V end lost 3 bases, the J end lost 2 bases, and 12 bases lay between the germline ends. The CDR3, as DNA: TGTGCCAGCAGCGGTCAGGGTCTAGCTGGAAACACCATATATTTT. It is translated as CASSGQGLAGNTIYF. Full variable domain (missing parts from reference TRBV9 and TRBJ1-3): DSGVTQTPKHLITATGQRVTLRCSPRSGDLSVYWYQQSLDQGLQFLIQYYNGEERAKGNILERFSAQQFPDLHSELNLSSLELGDSALYFCASSGQGLAGNTIYFGEGSWLTVV.

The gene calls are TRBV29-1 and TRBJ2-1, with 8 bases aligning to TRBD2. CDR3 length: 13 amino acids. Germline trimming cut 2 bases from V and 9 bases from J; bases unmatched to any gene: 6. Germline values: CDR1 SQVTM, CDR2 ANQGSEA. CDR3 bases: TGCAGCGTTGAACCAACTAGCGGCGGTGAGCAGTTCTTC. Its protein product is CSVEPTSGGEQFF.

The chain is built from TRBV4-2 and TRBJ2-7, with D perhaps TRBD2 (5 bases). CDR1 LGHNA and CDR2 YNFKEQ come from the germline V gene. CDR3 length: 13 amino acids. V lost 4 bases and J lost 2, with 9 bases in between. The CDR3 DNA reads TGTGCCAGCAGCCCTCCCGGGACCTACGAGCAGTACTTC. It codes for CASSPPGTYEQYF.

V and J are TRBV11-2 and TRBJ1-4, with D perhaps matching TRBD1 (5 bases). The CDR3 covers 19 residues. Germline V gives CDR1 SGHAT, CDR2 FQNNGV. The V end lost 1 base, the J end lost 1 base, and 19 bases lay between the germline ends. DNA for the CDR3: TGTGCCAGCAGCTTAGGATGGGGGAGCGGGATTGGAACTAATGAAAAACTGTTTTTT. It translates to CASSLGWGSGIGTNEKLFF.

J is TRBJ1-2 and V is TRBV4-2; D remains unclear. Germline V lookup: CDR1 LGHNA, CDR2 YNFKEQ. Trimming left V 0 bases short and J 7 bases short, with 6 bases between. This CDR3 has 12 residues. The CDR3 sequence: CASSQDSFGYTF. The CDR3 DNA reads TGTGCCAGCAGCCAAGATTCTTTTGGCTACACCTTC.

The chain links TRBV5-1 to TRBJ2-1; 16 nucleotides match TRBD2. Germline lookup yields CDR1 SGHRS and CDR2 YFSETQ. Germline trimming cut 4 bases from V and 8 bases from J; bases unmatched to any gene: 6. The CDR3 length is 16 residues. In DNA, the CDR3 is TGCGCCAGCAGCCCGGGGACTAGCGGGAGGGCTTATGAGCAGTTCTTC. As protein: CASSPGTSGRAYEQFF.

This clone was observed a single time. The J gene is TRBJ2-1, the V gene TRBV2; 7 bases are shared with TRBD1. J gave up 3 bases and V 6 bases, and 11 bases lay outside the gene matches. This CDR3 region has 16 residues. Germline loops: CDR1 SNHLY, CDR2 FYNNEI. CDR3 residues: CASRLRDSYLYNEQFF. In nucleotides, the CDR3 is TGTGCCAGCAGATTGAGGGACAGCTACCTCTACAATGAGCAGTTCTTC.

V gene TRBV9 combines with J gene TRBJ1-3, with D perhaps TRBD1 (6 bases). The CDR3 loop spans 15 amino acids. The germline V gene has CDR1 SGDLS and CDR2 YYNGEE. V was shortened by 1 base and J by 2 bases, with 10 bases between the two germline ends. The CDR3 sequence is CASSVTSGAGNTIYF. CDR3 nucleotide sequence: TGTGCCAGCAGCGTAACATCAGGGGCTGGAAACACCATATATTTT.

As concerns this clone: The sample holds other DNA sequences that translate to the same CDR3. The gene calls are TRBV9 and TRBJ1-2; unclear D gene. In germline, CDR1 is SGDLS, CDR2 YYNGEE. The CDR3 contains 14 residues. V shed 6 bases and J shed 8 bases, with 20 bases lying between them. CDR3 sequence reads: CASTSETTPYGYTF. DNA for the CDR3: TGTGCCAGCACCTCCGAAACTACCCCCTACGGCTACACCTTC.